This T cell receptor (beta chain) is drawn from a study of a mutant IDH1 vaccine in newly diagnosed glioma. To note about this clone: The antigen is undetermined.

The CDR3 is 17 amino acids. V lost 0 bases to trimming and J lost 1 base, with 15 bases between them. Germline assignment: CDR1 LNHNV and CDR2 YYDKDF (reference sequence). Measured with immunoSEQ multiplex PCR; TCRdb has only the in-frame clones, and not every one. The table lists 110,000 or so clones, 90% of them singletons. Time point reported: week 11, during vaccination. All doses held 300 ug of mutant IDH1 20-mer peptide, with topical imiquimod. The chain recombines TRBV15 with TRBJ1-1; TRBD1 might be the D (5 bases). The source is a woman aged 45-60 years with glioma. This material consisted of PBMCs, taken from a glioma patient whose treatment included an IDH1 peptide vaccine. The CDR3 coding sequence is TGTGCCACCAGCAGAGATGGGGCCTTAGGAGAGAACACTGAAGCTTTCTTT. Its protein product is CATSRDGALGENTEAFF.